The 32 T cell receptor beta chains presented below share a single source sample, sequenced in a study of T cell repertoires in cytomegalovirus infection. TCRdb itself ran the reads through MiXCR, one entry per CDR3 protein. The table lists approximately 470,000 distinct CDR3 sequences, 42% of them singletons. These TCRs' antigens remain unknown. Sequencing used cultured PBMCs, obtained from culture after CMV antigen stimulation. Receptor source: a human donor in good health (CMV status not recorded). Some clones in this sample may be carry-over from other donors' samples.

The chain combines TRBV10-3 with TRBJ1-1, with D tentatively TRBD1 (6 bases). V was pared by 3 bases and J by 1 base, with 9 bases between. CDR1 is ENHRY and CDR2 is SYGVKD in the germline V gene. The CDR3 runs to 14 residues. The CDR3: CAISEGGGNTEAFF. The DNA of the CDR3 is TGTGCCATCAGTGAAGGGGGAGGGAACACTGAAGCTTTCTTT.

DNA of the CDR3: TGTGCCAGCAGTTTTTCCGGGGGGTACACTGAAGCTTTCTTT. It encodes CASSFSGGYTEAFF. V is TRBV12-3 or TRBV12-4 and J is TRBJ1-1; TRBD1 might be the D (5 bases). This CDR3 contains 14 residues. V was clipped by 3 bases and J by 3 bases, with 11 bases between them.

This clonotype was counted a single time. V usage is TRBV20-1 and J usage is TRBJ2-1; TRBD2 agrees at 9 bases. The CDR3 totals 16 residues. From germline, CDR1 is DFQATT and CDR2 SNEGSKA (reference sequence). V was clipped by 0 bases and J by 6 bases; unmatched bases: 9. The DNA for the CDR3 is TGCAGTGCTAGAGATCGAAGGCGCGGGAGGGTCAATGAGCAGTTCTTC. Its translation: CSARDRRRGRVNEQFF.

The V gene is TRBV7-2, the J gene TRBJ2-3; 14 bases line up with TRBD2. The V gene end was trimmed by 5 bases and the J gene end by 1 base; junction bases not matched to a gene: 5. The CDR3 loop spans 17 amino acids. CDR1 is SGHTA, CDR2 FQGNSA, per germline. The CDR3 region is CASSETSGGAGTDTQYF. CDR3 coding DNA: TGTGCCAGCAGCGAGACTAGCGGGGGGGCCGGCACAGATACGCAGTATTTT. The full variable domain, with the rest looked up from reference TRBV7-2 and TRBJ2-3, is GAGVSQSPSNKVTEKGKDVELRCDPISGHTALYWYRQSLGQGLEFLIYFQGNSAPDKSGLPSDRFSAERTGGSVSTLTIQRTQQEDSAVYLCASSETSGGAGTDTQYFGPGTRLTVL.

In its sample, this clonotype was seen a few times. This rearrangement joins TRBV7-6 to TRBJ2-1; TRBD2 agrees at 9 bases. The CDR3 sequence is 17 residues long. The J segment lost 4 bases and the V segment lost 4 bases, leaving 11 bases of the junction unmatched. CDR1 is SGHVS and CDR2 is FNYEAQ in the germline V gene. The CDR3, as DNA: TGTGCCAGCAGCTGGGAGTCTAGCGGGACTCTATACAATGAGCAGTTCTTC. It codes for CASSWESSGTLYNEQFF. Complete variable domain (other parts from reference TRBV7-6 and TRBJ2-1): GAGVSQSPRYKVTKRGQDVALRCDPISGHVSLYWYRQALGQGPEFLTYFNYEAQQDKSGLPNDRFSAERPEGSISTLTIQRTEQRDSAMYRCASSWESSGTLYNEQFFGPGTRLTVL.

This clonotype was recorded a few times. This chain connects TRBV27 to TRBJ1-2; D gene uncertain. With 3 bases removed from V and 1 base from J, the gap between germline ends came to 9 bases. Per the germline V gene, CDR1 is MNHEY and CDR2 is SMNVEV (reference sequence). The CDR3 totals 14 residues. The CDR3 DNA reads as TGTGCCAGCAGTTTGAGCGGTTTTAACTATGGCTACACCTTC. Its protein is CASSLSGFNYGYTF.

This clonotype was seen a few times. The chain links TRBV7-2 to TRBJ2-3; maybe TRBD2 (5 bases). Germline V gene sequence: CDR1 SGHTA, CDR2 FQGNSA. This CDR3 has 15 amino acids. Trimming removed 3 bases at V and 8 bases at J, with 18 bases between. DNA of the CDR3: TGTGCCAGCAGCTTCGCGGGCCCTAGGGTCGGTACGCAGTATTTT. The encoded protein is CASSFAGPRVGTQYF. The full variable domain, its missing parts supplied by reference TRBV7-2 and TRBJ2-3, is GAGVSQSPSNKVTEKGKDVELRCDPISGHTALYWYRQSLGQGLEFLIYFQGNSAPDKSGLPSDRFSAERTGGSVSTLTIQRTQQEDSAVYLCASSFAGPRVGTQYFGPGTRLTVL.

The sample holds a few counts of this clonotype. V is TRBV7-2 and J is TRBJ1-6, with TRBD1 identical over 9 bases. This CDR3 has 16 amino acids. The V gene's germline CDR1 is SGHTA and CDR2 FQGNSA. The V gene end was trimmed by 7 bases and the J gene end by 10 bases; junction bases not matched to a gene: 14. Written as DNA, the CDR3 is TGTGCCAGCAAGGAGGGGACTGGGACAGGGTACTCACCCCTCCACTTT. Translation: CASKEGTGTGYSPLHF.

This chain joins TRBV20-1 and TRBJ2-1, with 10 bases identical to TRBD2. The CDR3 is made up of 16 amino acids. The V segment lost 0 bases and the J segment 8 bases; nucleotides outside the gene matches: 10. Germline-derived CDR1 and CDR2 are DFQATT and SNEGSKA (reference sequence). This CDR3 reads CSARDATSGYRDEQFF. The CDR3 nucleotides read TGCAGTGCTAGAGATGCGACTAGCGGGTATAGGGATGAGCAGTTCTTC.

This clonotype has a handful of counts. The chain has TRBV12-3 or TRBV12-4 and TRBJ2-3; weak D call: TRBD1 (6 bases). The CDR3 runs 15 residues. V was clipped by 3 bases and J by 4 bases, with 14 bases between them. CDR3 nucleotides: TGTGCCAGCAGTTTTGTGTTGGGGGCCGCAGATACGCAGTATTTT. It specifies CASSFVLGAADTQYF.

The J gene is TRBJ2-1, the V gene TRBV19, with D tentatively TRBD1 (5 bases). V was pared by 5 bases and J by 4 bases, with 24 bases between. Germline CDR1 is LNHDA and CDR2 is SQIVND (reference sequence). The CDR3 spans 18 residues. CDR3 bases: TGTGCCAGTAGTCCCCGGCCGACAGACCCCACTAAGTACAATGAGCAGTTCTTC. Translated: CASSPRPTDPTKYNEQFF.

This clonotype was detected only a few times. V gene TRBV4-1 combines with J gene TRBJ2-5, with 9 nucleotides matching TRBD2. Germline V lookup: CDR1 MGHRA, CDR2 YSYEKL. The CDR3 is 19 residues long. V shed 1 base, J shed 2 bases, and the junction held 14 bases outside the gene matches. The CDR3 loop is CASSQVALVAGARQETQYF. DNA of the CDR3: TGCGCCAGCAGCCAAGTCGCACTCGTAGCGGGGGCCCGACAAGAGACCCAGTACTTC.

The chain recombines TRBV11-2 with TRBJ2-7; D gene ambiguous. In germline, CDR1 is SGHAT, CDR2 FQNNGV. The CDR3 spans 14 residues. Trimming removed 1 base from V and 7 bases from J, with 14 bases in between. The CDR3 coding sequence is TGTGCCAGCAGCTTAGGTGGATTAGTACGTGAGCAGTACTTC. Translated, it gives CASSLGGLVREQYF.

This clonotype was seen once. The chain joins TRBV18 to TRBJ2-1; TRBD2 aligns across 11 bases. The germline gives CDR1 KGHSH, CDR2 LQKENI. CDR3 size: 16 residues. With 0 bases clipped from V and 6 bases from J, the junction kept 4 bases outside the gene matches. The CDR3 DNA follows: TGTGCCAGCTCACCACCGAGGCTAGCGGGAGGCAATGAGCAGTTCTTC. It specifies CASSPPRLAGGNEQFF.

The rearrangement links TRBV4-1 to TRBJ1-2; D not certain. Germline CDR1 is MGHRA and CDR2 is YSYEKL. V lost 1 base and J lost 4, with 16 bases in between. The CDR3 spans 16 residues. The CDR3 bases are TGCGCCAGCAGCCAAGCTGGGAACTTAGAGAGCTATGGCTACACCTTC. It yields the protein CASSQAGNLESYGYTF.

The V gene is TRBV2, the J gene TRBJ2-5; a possible D gene is TRBD1 (6 bases). Between the trimmed V and J ends, which lost 5 bases and 2 bases, there was a span of 15 bases. From germline, CDR1 is SNHLY and CDR2 FYNNEI. The CDR3 is made up of 15 amino acids. Here the CDR3 DNA reads TGTGCCAGCAGTATCGGCAGGGGTGGGCAAGAGACCCAGTACTTC. It is translated as CASSIGRGGQETQYF.

The chain carries TRBV12-3 or TRBV12-4 and TRBJ2-7, with 8 bases fitting TRBD1. The V and J ends lost 6 bases and 2 bases, in that order; junction bases with no gene match: 6. This CDR3 comprises 14 residues. CDR3 loop: CASRHGTGAYEQYF. The DNA for the CDR3 is TGTGCCAGCAGACACGGGACAGGCGCCTACGAGCAGTACTTC.

The chain joins TRBV7-2 to TRBJ1-5; D is uncertain. The CDR3 covers 13 residues. V was pared by 6 bases and J by 5 bases, with 11 bases between. Germline V gene sequence: CDR1 SGHTA, CDR2 FQGNSA. As DNA, the CDR3 is TGTGCCAGCAGTTCCCTGGCAGATCAGCCCCAGCATTTT. It codes for CASSSLADQPQHF.

This clonotype was seen a few times. CDR3 sequence: CASSLTPGRETQYF. CDR3 DNA sequence: TGTGCCAGCAGCTTAACCCCTGGGAGGGAGACCCAGTACTTC. The V gene is TRBV7-2, the J gene TRBJ2-5; perhaps TRBD2 as D (6 bases). The CDR3 length is 14 residues. Trimming removed 2 bases from V and 5 bases from J, with 12 bases in between. Germline V gene data show CDR1 as SGHTA and CDR2 as FQGNSA.

This clonotype was recorded a few times. The genes are TRBV2 and TRBJ1-1; D not resolved. The germline V gene encodes CDR1 SNHLY and CDR2 FYNNEI. CDR3 length: 10 amino acids. Between the trimmed V and J ends, which lost 8 bases and 8 bases, there was a span of 9 bases. CDR3 in DNA: TGTGCCAGCTCGCGGGAGGAAGCTTTCTTT. This encodes CASSREEAFF. The full variable domain, completed using reference TRBV2 and TRBJ1-1, is EPEVTQTPSHQVTQMGQEVILRCVPISNHLYFYWYRQILGQKVEFLVSFYNNEISEKSEIFDDQFSVERPDGSNFTLKIRSTKLEDSAMYFCASSREEAFFGQGTRLTVV.

This clonotype occurred many times. The genes are TRBV18 and TRBJ2-7; D gene unclear. This CDR3 has 12 amino acids. V shed 2 bases and J shed 1 base, with 3 bases lying between them. Germline V CDR1 and CDR2: KGHSH, LQKENI. The CDR3 coding sequence is TGTGCCAGCTCACCAGCGTCCTACGAGCAGTACTTC. This sequence encodes CASSPASYEQYF. Combining the CDR3 with reference TRBV18 and TRBJ2-7 gives the whole variable domain NAGVMQNPRHLVRRRGQEARLRCSPMKGHSHVYWYRQLPEEGLKFMVYLQKENIIDESGMPKERFSAEFPKEGPSILRIQQVVRGDSAAYFCASSPASYEQYFGPGTRLTVT.

For the CDR3, the DNA is TGTGCCAGACGTTCGGCGACGAACACCGGGGAGCTGTTTTTT. Residues: CARRSATNTGELFF. V and J are TRBV5-3 and TRBJ2-2; D remains unclear. TRBV5-3 carries the ORF label, with uncertain function. The ends were cut back, 7 bases at V and 0 bases at J, with 10 bases in the middle. The CDR3 covers 14 residues.

This clonotype was seen only a few times. The chain joins TRBV7-2 to TRBJ1-4; 7 bases are a match to TRBD1. CDR1 and CDR2 from the germline V gene are SGHTA and FQGNSA. V shed 5 bases and J 7 bases; nucleotides not matched to a gene: 4. This CDR3 is 13 amino acids long. The CDR3 protein is CASSRDRVEKLFF. The CDR3 DNA is TGTGCCAGCAGCAGAGACAGGGTTGAAAAACTGTTTTTT. The full variable domain, in which reference TRBV7-2 and TRBJ1-4 provide the parts outside the CDR3, is GAGVSQSPSNKVTEKGKDVELRCDPISGHTALYWYRQSLGQGLEFLIYFQGNSAPDKSGLPSDRFSAERTGGSVSTLTIQRTQQEDSAVYLCASSRDRVEKLFFGSGTQLSVL.

The V call is TRBV20-1, the J call TRBJ2-5; 12 nucleotides line up with TRBD2. CDR1 DFQATT and CDR2 SNEGSKA come from the germline V gene (reference sequence). J lost 4 bases, V lost 6 bases, and 6 bases had no gene match. The CDR3 is 14 amino acids. The CDR3 region is CSAQTSGSSETQYF. CDR3 DNA: TGCAGTGCCCAGACTAGCGGGAGTTCAGAGACCCAGTACTTC.

The chain recombines TRBV5-1 with TRBJ2-7; D is perhaps TRBD1 (6 bases). Trimming removed 5 bases from V and 2 bases from J, with 23 bases in between. The germline V gene encodes CDR1 SGHRS and CDR2 YFSETQ. The CDR3 spans 17 residues. CDR3: CASRRVGTPQTTYEQYF. CDR3 in DNA: TGCGCCAGCAGAAGGGTAGGGACACCACAGACCACCTACGAGCAGTACTTC.

This clonotype has at least ten counts. The rearrangement links TRBV7-2 to TRBJ2-3; unclear D gene. The CDR3 is 16 residues long. The germline V and J ends were trimmed by 0 bases and 6 bases, with 16 bases remaining between them. Germline lookup yields CDR1 SGHTA and CDR2 FQGNSA. Written as DNA, the CDR3 is TGTGCCAGCAGCTTAGCCGGCGGTTCAGGTGCGGATACGCAGTATTTT. Encoded protein: CASSLAGGSGADTQYF.

This clonotype was observed a few times. The chain employs TRBV12-3 or TRBV12-4 and TRBJ2-7, with 12 bases lining up with TRBD2. The CDR3 covers 17 residues. Trimming cost V 5 bases and J 2 bases; bases outside gene matches: 10. In DNA, the CDR3 is TGTGCCAGCAGTCACCTAGCGGGAGGGAGAGTTCCCTACGAGCAGTACTTC. Translated: CASSHLAGGRVPYEQYF.

V is TRBV7-9 and J is TRBJ1-2; tentatively, D is TRBD1 (5 bases). This CDR3 is 15 amino acids long. The germline CDR1 and CDR2 sequences are SEHNR and FQNEAQ (reference sequence). V lost 3 bases and J lost 4, with 15 bases in between. CDR3 sequence: CASSFEDSGSYGYTF. CDR3 coding DNA: TGTGCCAGCAGCTTTGAGGATTCAGGGTCCTATGGCTACACCTTC.

V usage is TRBV27 and J usage is TRBJ1-6; weak D call: TRBD1 (6 bases). CDR1 is MNHEY and CDR2 is SMNVEV in the germline V gene (reference sequence). With 3 bases removed from V and 7 bases from J, the gap between germline ends came to 13 bases. CDR3 length: 15 amino acids. Written as DNA, the CDR3 is TGTGCCAGCAGTTTCACAGGGTCGCGGAATTCACCCCTCCACTTT. It codes for CASSFTGSRNSPLHF.

CDR3 nucleotide sequence: TGTGCCAGCAGCCCCTGGTCGCGGGGGGCCAGCTCCTACGAGCAGTACTTC. This translates into CASSPWSRGASSYEQYF. The chain recombines TRBV7-2 with TRBJ2-7, with 8 bases matching TRBD2. The germline CDR1 and CDR2 sequences are SGHTA and FQGNSA. The CDR3 sequence is 17 residues long. With V trimmed by 5 bases and J by 0 bases, 12 bases remained unmatched.

The chain uses TRBV6-2 or TRBV6-3 and TRBJ1-3; the D is unclear. CDR3 length: 14 residues. Germline lookup yields CDR1 MNHEY and CDR2 SVGEGT. V lost 4 bases and J 0 bases, leaving 7 bases between the germline ends. The CDR3 reads CASSWSSSGNTIYF. The CDR3 nucleotides are TGTGCCAGCAGTTGGAGTTCCTCTGGAAACACCATATATTTT.

This clonotype was detected only a few times. This chain links TRBV7-9 with TRBJ1-3; D gene uncertain. Germline V gives CDR1 SEHNR, CDR2 FQNEAQ (reference sequence). CDR3 length: 14 amino acids. V was shortened by 3 bases and J by 4 bases, with 10 bases between the two germline ends. The CDR3 spells CASSFGLTGNTIYF. The CDR3 DNA follows: TGTGCCAGCAGCTTCGGACTCACGGGAAACACCATATATTTT.